This TCR beta chain was observed in a study of T cell responses to AZD1222 COVID-19 vaccine (dated by TCRdb to 2020 to 2023). In terms of the full investigation: TCR sequencing was performed for more than 230 trial participants, of whom about 200 were given two doses of AZD1222 and approximately 25 were given two doses of MenACWY control vaccine. Trial participants were enrolled into age subgroups of 18-55, 56-69 and 70-plus years, which contained about 150, 28 and 57 TCR-sequenced participants, respectively. Findings and caveats that apply to the study as a whole: Vaccine-associated CD4 TCRs spanned the whole spike protein, with dominant responses in regions 160-218 and 743-854. Only five to seven AZD1222 recipients were SARS-CoV-2 seropositive at baseline, limiting conclusions about previously exposed vaccinees. Participants were mostly white British, with more females than males. The authors suggested clonal diversity may have been underestimated. Reportedly, almost half of the unique spike-specific TCRs recognized epitopes lying outside the regions that are mutated in the B.1.351 and B.1.1.7 variants. Because no day 14 peak-response samples were available, repertoires were characterized only after the peak T cell response. The 56-69-year group was small, and its depth increase did not reach significance, likely because of low power. A significant rise in spike-specific TCR breadth and depth was observed after two AZD1222 doses relative to day 0 and relative to MenACWY recipients.

This specimen's time point label, per the study, means: about 28 days (+/-7) after the second vaccine dose. AZD1222 recipients given second doses at about 4 weeks or at about 12 weeks were pooled, since spike-specific TCR depth and breadth were not found to differ between the two schedules. Vaccinee samples were obtained from the UK trials COV001 and COV002, which included a single-blind randomized controlled phase 2/3 trial of AZD1222 (ChAdOx1 nCoV-19) in healthy adults. For TCRbeta chain sequencing, PBMC samples from trial participants were taken at day 0 and at day 28 after the second dose. Per the germline V gene, SGHRS is the CDR1 and YFSETQ is the CDR2. Unmatched junction bases come to 8, with V trimmed by 4 bases and J by 4 bases. Spanning cysteine to phenylalanine, the CDR3 consists of 15 amino acids. This entry keeps only the CDR3 DNA: 45 bases, framed from base 1. Remarks on this clone: Its antigen is currently not known. No qualities accompany the bases; no much larger clone lies one base away.

The CDR3 regions of human TCRbeta chains were analyzed by immunosequencing. On the authors' methods: TCRs in the repertoires were matched against a reference library of SARS-CoV-2-specific TCRs that had been generated with the MIRA antigen-specificity platform. Breadth was defined as the fraction of unique TCRs that were SARS-CoV-2-associated. Depth was defined as the fraction of total T cells that were SARS-CoV-2-associated. Using the MIRA data, each spike-specific TCR was mapped to the spike region that the TCR reacts to and placed in a CD4 or CD8 class. Log10-transformed breadth and depth values were compared by one-way ANOVA with Sidak's multiple comparisons tests. In TCRdb, the immuneACCESS table is reduced to in-frame sequences with V and J assigned. These tables do not hold every clone; where another copy was compared, an unresolved V gene accounts for under half, and the others remain unexplained. D and trimming were read from the DNA, whereas the V and J calls and clone size are those reported in that table. Present in this sample are about 120,000 clones, around nine tenths of which were seen just once. Roughly 1.4% of the sample is taken by the ten largest.

This TCR derives from an adult who received the AZD1222 COVID-19 vaccine. The sequenced sample was peripheral blood, obtained 28 days after the second AZD1222 dose. Here the chain combines TRBV5-1 and TRBJ1-1; TRBD1 agrees with 9 junctional bases. The DNA is TGCGCCAGCAGCCGACAGGGGGATAGGGGCACTGAAGCTTTCTTT. Translated, it gives CASSRQGDRGTEAFF.